This T cell receptor (beta chain) was recovered during a study of T cell responses to AZD1222 COVID-19 vaccine. Findings of the study overall: The CD4 TCRs associated with vaccination extended across spike and predominated at 160-218 and 743-854. There were mostly white British donors and more females than males, and clonal diversity was possibly underestimated. Spike-specific TCR breadth and depth were elevated following two AZD1222 doses. Close to half of all spike-specific TCRs reportedly target regions of the variants that are unmutated.

For this clone: Its target is not known.

Assay used: immunoSEQ multiplex PCR; TCRdb lists only in-frame clones, some missing. The table records about 150,000 clones, approximately 87% of them present only once. The CDR3 totals 17 residues. CDR1 and CDR2 from the germline V gene are LNHDA and SQIVND (reference sequence). With V trimmed by 6 bases and J by 6 bases, 15 bases remained unmatched. Sample: peripheral blood, taken on day 0 of MenACWY control vaccination. The genes are TRBV19 and TRBJ2-4; 9 nucleotides match TRBD2. This sequence originates from an adult in good health. The CDR3, as DNA: TGTGCCAGTAGCCTCTATTCGGCGGGAGGGCCGATAAACATTCAGTACTTC. This codes for CASSLYSAGGPINIQYF.